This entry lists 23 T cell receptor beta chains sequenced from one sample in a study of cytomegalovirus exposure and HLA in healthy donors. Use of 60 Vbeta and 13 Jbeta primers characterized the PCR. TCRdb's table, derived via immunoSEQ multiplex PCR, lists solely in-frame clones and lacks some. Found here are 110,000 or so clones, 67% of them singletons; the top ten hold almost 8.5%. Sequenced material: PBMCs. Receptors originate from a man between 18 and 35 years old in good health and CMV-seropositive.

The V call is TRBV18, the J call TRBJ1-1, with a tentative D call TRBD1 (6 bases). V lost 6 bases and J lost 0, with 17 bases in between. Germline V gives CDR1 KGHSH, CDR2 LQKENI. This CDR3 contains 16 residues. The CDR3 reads CASSSRQGRMNTEAFF. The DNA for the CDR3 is TGTGCCAGCTCCTCTCGGCAGGGGCGAATGAACACTGAAGCTTTCTTT.

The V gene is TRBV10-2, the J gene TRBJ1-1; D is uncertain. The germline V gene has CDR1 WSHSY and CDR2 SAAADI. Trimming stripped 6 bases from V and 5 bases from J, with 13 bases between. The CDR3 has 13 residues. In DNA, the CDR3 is TGCGCCAGCAGGGGAAACACTAGGACTGAAGCTTTCTTT. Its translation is CASRGNTRTEAFF.

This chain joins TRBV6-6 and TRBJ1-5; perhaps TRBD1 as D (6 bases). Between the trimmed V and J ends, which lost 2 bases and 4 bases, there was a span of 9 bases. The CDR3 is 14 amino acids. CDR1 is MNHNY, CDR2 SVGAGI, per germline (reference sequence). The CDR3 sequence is CASSYGTGNQPQHF. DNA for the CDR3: TGTGCCAGCAGTTACGGAACAGGGAATCAGCCCCAGCATTTT.

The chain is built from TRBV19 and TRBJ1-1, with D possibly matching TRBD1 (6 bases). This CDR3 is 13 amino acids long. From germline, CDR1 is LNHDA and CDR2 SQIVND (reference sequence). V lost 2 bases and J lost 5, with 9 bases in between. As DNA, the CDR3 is TGTGCCAGTAGTATAAGGGGGGGGACTGAAGCTTTCTTT. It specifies CASSIRGGTEAFF. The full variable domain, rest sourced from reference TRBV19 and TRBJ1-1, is DGGITQSPKYLFRKEGQNVTLSCEQNLNHDAMYWYRQDPGQGLRLIYYSQIVNDFQKGDIAEGYSVSREKKESFPLTVTSAQKNPTAFYLCASSIRGGTEAFFGQGTRLTVV.

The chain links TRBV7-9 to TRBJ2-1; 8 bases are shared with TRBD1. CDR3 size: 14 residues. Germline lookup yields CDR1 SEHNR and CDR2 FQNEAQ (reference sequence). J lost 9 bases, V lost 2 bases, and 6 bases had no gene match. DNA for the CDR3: TGTGCCAGCAGCTTATCCGGGACAGGAGGTGAGCAGTTCTTC. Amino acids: CASSLSGTGGEQFF.

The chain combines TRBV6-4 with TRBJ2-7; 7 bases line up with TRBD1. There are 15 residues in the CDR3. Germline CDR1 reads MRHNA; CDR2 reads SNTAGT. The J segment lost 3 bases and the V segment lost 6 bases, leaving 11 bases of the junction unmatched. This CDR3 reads CASSYFRDSFYEQYF. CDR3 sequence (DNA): TGTGCCAGCAGCTACTTCCGGGACAGCTTCTACGAGCAGTACTTC.

The CDR3 DNA sequence: TGTGCCAGCAGTGAGGCGGAGTTCTATGGCTACACCTTC. The encoded protein is CASSEAEFYGYTF. The chain employs TRBV6-1 and TRBJ1-2; D gene ambiguous. There are 13 residues in the CDR3. Trimming removed 3 bases from V and 4 bases from J, with 9 bases in between. CDR1 and CDR2 (germline): MNHNS, SASEGT.

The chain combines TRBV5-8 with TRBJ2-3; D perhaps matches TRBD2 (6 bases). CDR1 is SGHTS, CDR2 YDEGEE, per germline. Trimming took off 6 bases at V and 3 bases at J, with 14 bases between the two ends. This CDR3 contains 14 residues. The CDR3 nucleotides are TGTGCCAGCACCCCACTAGCCCCGACAGATACGCAGTATTTT. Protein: CASTPLAPTDTQYF.

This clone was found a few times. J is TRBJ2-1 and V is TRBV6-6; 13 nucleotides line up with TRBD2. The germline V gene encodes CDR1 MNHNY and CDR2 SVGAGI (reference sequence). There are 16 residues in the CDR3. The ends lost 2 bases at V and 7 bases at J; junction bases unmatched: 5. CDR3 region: CASSYPTSGGPNEQFF. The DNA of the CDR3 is TGTGCCAGCAGTTACCCGACTAGCGGGGGGCCAAATGAGCAGTTCTTC.

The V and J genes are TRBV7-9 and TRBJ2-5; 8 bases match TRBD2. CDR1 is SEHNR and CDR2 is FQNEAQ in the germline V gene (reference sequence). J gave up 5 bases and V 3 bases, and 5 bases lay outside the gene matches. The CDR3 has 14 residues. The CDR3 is CASSFGGGAETQYF. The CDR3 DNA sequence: TGTGCCAGCAGCTTCGGGGGGGGCGCCGAGACCCAGTACTTC.

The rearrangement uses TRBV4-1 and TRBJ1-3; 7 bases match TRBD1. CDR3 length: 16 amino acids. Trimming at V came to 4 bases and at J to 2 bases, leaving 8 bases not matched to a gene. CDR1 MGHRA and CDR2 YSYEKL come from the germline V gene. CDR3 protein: CASSLSPTGAGNTIYF. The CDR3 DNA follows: TGCGCCAGCAGCCTGAGCCCTACAGGGGCTGGAAACACCATATATTTT.

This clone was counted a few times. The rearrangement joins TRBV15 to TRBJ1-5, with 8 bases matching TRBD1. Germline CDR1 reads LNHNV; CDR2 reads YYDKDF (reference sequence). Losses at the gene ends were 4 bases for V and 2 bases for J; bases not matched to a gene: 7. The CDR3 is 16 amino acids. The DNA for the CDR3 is TGTGCCACCAGCAACCAGGGACAGGTTCGCAATCAGCCCCAGCATTTT. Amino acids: CATSNQGQVRNQPQHF.

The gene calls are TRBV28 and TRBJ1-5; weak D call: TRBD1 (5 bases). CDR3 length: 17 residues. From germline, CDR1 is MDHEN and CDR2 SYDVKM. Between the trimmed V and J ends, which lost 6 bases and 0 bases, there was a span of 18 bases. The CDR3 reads CASSRSSGHHSNQPQHF. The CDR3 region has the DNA TGTGCCAGCAGCCGAAGCTCAGGACACCATAGCAATCAGCCCCAGCATTTT.

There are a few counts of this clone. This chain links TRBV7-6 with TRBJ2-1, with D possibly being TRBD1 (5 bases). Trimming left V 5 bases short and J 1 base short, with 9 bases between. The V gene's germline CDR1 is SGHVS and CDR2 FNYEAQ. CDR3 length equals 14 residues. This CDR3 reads CASSLDRSYNEQFF. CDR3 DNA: TGTGCCAGCAGCCTTGACAGATCCTACAATGAGCAGTTCTTC.

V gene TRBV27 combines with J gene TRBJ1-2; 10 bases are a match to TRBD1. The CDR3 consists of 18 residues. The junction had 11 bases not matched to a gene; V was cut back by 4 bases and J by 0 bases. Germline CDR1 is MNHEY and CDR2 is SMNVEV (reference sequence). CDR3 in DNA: TGTGCCAGCAGTTCCTACCGGGACAGGGGAAAGCCTAACTATGGCTACACCTTC. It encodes CASSSYRDRGKPNYGYTF.

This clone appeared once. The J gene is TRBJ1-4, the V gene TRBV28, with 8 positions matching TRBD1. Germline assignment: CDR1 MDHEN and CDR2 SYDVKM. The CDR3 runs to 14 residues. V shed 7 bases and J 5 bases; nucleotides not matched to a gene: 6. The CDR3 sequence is CASTDRQGNEKLFF. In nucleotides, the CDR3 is TGTGCCAGCACTGATAGACAGGGGAATGAAAAACTGTTTTTT.

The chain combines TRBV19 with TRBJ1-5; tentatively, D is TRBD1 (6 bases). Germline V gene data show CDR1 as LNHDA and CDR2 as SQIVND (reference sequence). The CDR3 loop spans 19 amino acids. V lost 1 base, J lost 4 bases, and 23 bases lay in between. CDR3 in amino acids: CASSIVGGVQGRSNQPQHF. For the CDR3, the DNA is TGTGCCAGTAGTATAGTTGGGGGCGTTCAGGGTAGATCAAATCAGCCCCAGCATTTT.

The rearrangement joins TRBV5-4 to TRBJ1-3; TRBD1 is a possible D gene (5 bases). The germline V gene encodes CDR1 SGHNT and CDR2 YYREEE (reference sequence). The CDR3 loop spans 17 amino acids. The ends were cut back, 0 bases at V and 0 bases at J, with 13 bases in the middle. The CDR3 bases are TGTGCCAGCAGCTTGGATCCAGGGTCCAGCTCTGGAAACACCATATATTTT. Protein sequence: CASSLDPGSSSGNTIYF.

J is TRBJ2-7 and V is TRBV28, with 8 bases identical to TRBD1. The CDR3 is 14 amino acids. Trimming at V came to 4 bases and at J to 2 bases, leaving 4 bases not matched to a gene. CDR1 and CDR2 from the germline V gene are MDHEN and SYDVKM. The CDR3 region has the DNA TGTGCCAGCAGTTCACGGACAGGGACCTACGAGCAGTACGTC. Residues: CASSSRTGTYEQYV.

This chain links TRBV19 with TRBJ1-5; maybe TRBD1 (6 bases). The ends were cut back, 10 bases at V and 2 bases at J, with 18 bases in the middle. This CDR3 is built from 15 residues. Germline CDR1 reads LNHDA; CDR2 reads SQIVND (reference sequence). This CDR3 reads CATREHAGGNQPQHF. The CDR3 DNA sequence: TGTGCCACCAGGGAGCACGCAGGGGGCAATCAGCCCCAGCATTTT.

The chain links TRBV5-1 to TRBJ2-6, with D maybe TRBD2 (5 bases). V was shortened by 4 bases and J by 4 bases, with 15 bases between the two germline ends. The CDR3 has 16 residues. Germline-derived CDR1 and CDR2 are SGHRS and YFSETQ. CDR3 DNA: TGCGCCAGCAGCACGCCGCGGTCGGGAGGGGCCAACGTCCTGACTTTC. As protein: CASSTPRSGGANVLTF.

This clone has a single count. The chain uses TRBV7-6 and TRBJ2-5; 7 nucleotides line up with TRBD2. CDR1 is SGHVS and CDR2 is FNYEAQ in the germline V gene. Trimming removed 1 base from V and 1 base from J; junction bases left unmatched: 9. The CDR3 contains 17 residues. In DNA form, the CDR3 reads TGTGCCAGCAGCTTAGATGTAGCGGGCGGACTCCAAGAGACCCAGTACTTC. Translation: CASSLDVAGGLQETQYF.

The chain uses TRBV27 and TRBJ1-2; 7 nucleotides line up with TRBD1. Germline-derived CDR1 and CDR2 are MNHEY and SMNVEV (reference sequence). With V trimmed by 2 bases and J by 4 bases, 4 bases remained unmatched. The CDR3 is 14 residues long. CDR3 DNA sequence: TGTGCCAGCAGTTTACTAGGGGGCAGCTATGGCTACACCTTC. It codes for CASSLLGGSYGYTF.